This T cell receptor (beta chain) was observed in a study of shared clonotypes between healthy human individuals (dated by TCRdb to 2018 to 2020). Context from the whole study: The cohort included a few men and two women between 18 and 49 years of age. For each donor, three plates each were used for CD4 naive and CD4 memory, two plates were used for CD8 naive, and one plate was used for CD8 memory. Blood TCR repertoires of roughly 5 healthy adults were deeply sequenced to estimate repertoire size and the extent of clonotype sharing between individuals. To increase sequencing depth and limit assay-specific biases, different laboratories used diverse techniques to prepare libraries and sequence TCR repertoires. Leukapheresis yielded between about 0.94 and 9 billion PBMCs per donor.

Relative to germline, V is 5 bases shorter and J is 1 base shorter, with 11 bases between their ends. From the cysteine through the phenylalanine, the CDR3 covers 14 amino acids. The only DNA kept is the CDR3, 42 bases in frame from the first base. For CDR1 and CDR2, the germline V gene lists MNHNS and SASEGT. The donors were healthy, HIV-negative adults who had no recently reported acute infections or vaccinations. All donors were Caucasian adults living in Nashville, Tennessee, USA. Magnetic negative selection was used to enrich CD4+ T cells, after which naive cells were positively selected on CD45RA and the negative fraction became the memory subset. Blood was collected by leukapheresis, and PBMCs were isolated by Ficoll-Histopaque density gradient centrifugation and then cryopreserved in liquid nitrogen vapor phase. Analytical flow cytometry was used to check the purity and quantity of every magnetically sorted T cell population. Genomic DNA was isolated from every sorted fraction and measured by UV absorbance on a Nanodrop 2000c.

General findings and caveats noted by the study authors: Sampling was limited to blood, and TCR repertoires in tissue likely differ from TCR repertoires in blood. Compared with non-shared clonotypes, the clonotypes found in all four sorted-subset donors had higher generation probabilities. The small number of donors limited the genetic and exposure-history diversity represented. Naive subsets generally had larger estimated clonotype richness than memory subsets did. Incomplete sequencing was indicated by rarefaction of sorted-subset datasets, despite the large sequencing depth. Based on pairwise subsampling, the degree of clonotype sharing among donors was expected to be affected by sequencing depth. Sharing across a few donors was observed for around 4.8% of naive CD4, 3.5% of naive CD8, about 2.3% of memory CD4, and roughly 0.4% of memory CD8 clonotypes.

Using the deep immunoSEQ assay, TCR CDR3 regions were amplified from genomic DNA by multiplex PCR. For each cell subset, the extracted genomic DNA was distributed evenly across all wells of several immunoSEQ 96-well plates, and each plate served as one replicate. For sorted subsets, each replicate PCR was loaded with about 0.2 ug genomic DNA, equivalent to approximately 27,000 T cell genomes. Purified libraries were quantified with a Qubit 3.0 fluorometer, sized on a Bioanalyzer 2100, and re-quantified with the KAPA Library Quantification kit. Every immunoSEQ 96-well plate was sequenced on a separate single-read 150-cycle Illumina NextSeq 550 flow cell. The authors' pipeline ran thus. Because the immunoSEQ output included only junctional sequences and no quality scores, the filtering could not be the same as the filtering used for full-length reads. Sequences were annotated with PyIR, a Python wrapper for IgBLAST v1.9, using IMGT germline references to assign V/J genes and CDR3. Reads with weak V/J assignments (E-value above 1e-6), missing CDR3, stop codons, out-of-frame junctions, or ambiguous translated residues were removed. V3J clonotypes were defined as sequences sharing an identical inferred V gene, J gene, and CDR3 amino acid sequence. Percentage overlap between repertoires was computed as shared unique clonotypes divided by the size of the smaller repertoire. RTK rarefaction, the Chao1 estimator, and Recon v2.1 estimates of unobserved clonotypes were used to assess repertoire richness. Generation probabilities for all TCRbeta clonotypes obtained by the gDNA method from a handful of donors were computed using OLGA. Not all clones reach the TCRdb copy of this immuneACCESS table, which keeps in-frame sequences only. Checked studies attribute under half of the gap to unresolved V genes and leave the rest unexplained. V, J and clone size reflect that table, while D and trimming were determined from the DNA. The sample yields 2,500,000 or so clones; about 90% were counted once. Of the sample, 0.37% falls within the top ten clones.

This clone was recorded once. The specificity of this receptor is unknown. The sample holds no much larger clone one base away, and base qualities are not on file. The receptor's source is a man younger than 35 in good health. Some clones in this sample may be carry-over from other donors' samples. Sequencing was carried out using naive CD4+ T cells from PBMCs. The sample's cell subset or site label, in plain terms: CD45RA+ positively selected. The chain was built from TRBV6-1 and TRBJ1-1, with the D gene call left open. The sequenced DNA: TGTGCCAGCAGTCTTACAGCCCAGAACACTGAAGCTTTCTTT. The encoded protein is CASSLTAQNTEAFF.